This T cell receptor (beta chain) is drawn from a study of blood T cells in healthy people across ages. Study overall: With template switching, about one barcoded beta molecule was captured per two T cells.

As concerns this clonotype: Its target is not known.

This CDR3 is 15 amino acids long. CDR1 is MNHEY and CDR2 is SMNVEV in the germline V gene (reference sequence). J gave up 6 bases and V 2 bases, and 7 bases lay outside the gene matches. Overall study findings and caveats: The long-lived group displayed more naive CD4+ cells, plus higher diversity, than the aged donors did. Per-million-T-cell TCR beta diversity fell roughly linearly with age.

A J-beta primer mix and a sample-barcoded 5' primer were used in a second PCR of roughly 7 to 12 cycles. Template switching added a 12-random-nucleotide identifier to every cDNA molecule. Using its own MiXCR run on the 5' RACE reads, TCRdb lists one record per CDR3 protein. The sample includes approximately 680,000 distinct CDR3 sequences, 32% of them seen just once. What was sequenced was blood. The receptor was isolated from an elderly woman in good health. The chain employs TRBV27 and TRBJ2-1; the match to TRBD2 covers 7 bases. In DNA, the CDR3 is TGTGCCAGCAGTTTAATCGGACTAGTGGGCAATGAGCAGTTCTTC. Translating it yields CASSLIGLVGNEQFF.